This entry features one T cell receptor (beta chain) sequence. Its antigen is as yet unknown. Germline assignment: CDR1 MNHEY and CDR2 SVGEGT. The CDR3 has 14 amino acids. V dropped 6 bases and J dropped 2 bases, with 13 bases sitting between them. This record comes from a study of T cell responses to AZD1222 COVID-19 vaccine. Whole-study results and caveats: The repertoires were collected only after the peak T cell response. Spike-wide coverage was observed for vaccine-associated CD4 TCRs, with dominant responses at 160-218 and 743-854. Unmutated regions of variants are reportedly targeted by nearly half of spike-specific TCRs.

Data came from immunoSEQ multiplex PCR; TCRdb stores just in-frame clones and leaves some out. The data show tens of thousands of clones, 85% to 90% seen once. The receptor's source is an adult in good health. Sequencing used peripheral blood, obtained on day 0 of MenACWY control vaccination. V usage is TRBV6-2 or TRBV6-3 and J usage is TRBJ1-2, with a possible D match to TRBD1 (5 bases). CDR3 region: CASSLSGINYGYTF. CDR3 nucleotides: TGTGCCAGCAGCCTTTCAGGGATCAACTATGGCTACACCTTC.